One and the same sample provided the 10 T cell receptor beta chains below, sequenced in a study of blood T cell repertoires in COVID-19. Some clones are missing from TCRdb's copy, which holds only in-frame ones; the method was immunoSEQ multiplex PCR. Of some 300,000 clones in the sample, 89% were seen once. Sequenced material: PBMCs or T cells enriched from blood (not recorded which). These receptors came from a woman aged 25-40 years who had recovered from COVID-19.

This clone came up once. The V and J genes are TRBV4-3 and TRBJ2-1; 9 bases match TRBD2. Looked up from germline, CDR1 is LGHNA and CDR2 is YSLEER. Germline trimming cut 0 bases from V and 2 bases from J; bases unmatched to any gene: 8. The CDR3 loop spans 18 amino acids. CDR3 sequence (DNA): TGCGCCAGCAGCCAAGATCTGAGCGGGAGGATACCCTACAATGAGCAGTTCTTC. It yields the protein CASSQDLSGRIPYNEQFF.

CDR3 sequence: CASSPLTSFNEQFF. The CDR3 DNA reads as TGTGCCAGCAGCCCCCTTACTAGTTTCAATGAGCAGTTCTTC. This chain joins TRBV7-2 and TRBJ2-1, with D possibly being TRBD2 (5 bases). Germline CDR1 is SGHTA and CDR2 is FQGNSA. The CDR3 totals 14 residues. Trimming shortened V by 5 bases and J by 6 bases, and 14 bases separated the two germline ends. Supplemented by reference TRBV7-2 and TRBJ2-1, the full variable domain reads GAGVSQSPSNKVTEKGKDVELRCDPISGHTALYWYRQSLGQGLEFLIYFQGNSAPDKSGLPSDRFSAERTGGSVSTLTIQRTQQEDSAVYLCASSPLTSFNEQFFGPGTRLTVL.

The chain joins TRBV5-6 to TRBJ2-7, with TRBD2 identical over 11 bases. Germline lookup yields CDR1 SGHDT and CDR2 YYEEEE. Losses at the gene ends were 0 bases for V and 3 bases for J; bases not matched to a gene: 2. This CDR3 contains 15 residues. Written as DNA, the CDR3 is TGTGCCAGCAGCTTGGGACTAGCGGGACACTACGAGCAGTACTTC. Its translation is CASSLGLAGHYEQYF. Using reference TRBV5-6 and TRBJ2-7 for the parts outside the CDR3, the full variable domain is DAGVTQSPTHLIKTRGQQVTLRCSPKSGHDTVSWYQQALGQGPQFIFQYYEEEERQRGNFPDRFSGHQFPNYSSELNVNALLLGDSALYLCASSLGLAGHYEQYFGPGTRLTVT.

The chain recombines TRBV5-8 with TRBJ2-1, with D possibly TRBD2 on 5 matching bases. Germline V gene data show CDR1 as SGHTS and CDR2 as YDEGEE. V gave up 4 bases and J gave up 7 bases, with 15 bases separating them. CDR3 length: 14 amino acids. Written as DNA, the CDR3 is TGTGCCAGCAGCATTAGTCCACGGAGGAATGAGCAGTTCTTC. Residues: CASSISPRRNEQFF.

This chain's CDR3 is CASSLGGGRQNTGELFF. The CDR3, as DNA: TGTGCCAGCAGCTTAGGTGGCGGGAGGCAAAACACCGGGGAGCTGTTTTTT. The chain recombines TRBV11-3 with TRBJ2-2, with 8 bases aligning to TRBD2. This CDR3 is 17 amino acids long. The V segment lost 1 base and the J segment 2 bases; nucleotides outside the gene matches: 6. CDR1 and CDR2 from the germline V gene are SGHNT and YENEEA.

V gene TRBV6-5 combines with J gene TRBJ1-1; D is ambiguous. This CDR3 has 11 amino acids. Trimming left V 4 bases short and J 4 bases short, with 4 bases between. Germline CDR1 reads MNHEY; CDR2 reads SVGAGI. CDR3: CASSSITEAFF. The CDR3 bases are TGTGCCAGCAGTTCCATCACTGAAGCTTTCTTT.

The gene calls are TRBV27 and TRBJ1-5; the match to TRBD1 covers 7 bases. The CDR3 covers 17 residues. Germline V gene sequence: CDR1 MNHEY, CDR2 SMNVEV (reference sequence). J gave up 6 bases and V 8 bases, and 19 bases lay outside the gene matches. For the CDR3, the DNA is TGTGCCAGCTGCGTTTACTCGGGACAGTTTCCCCCTCAGCCCCAGCATTTT. As protein: CASCVYSGQFPPQPQHF.

As for this clone: Distinct nucleotide sequences in the sample also encode this CDR3. This chain links TRBV19 with TRBJ1-2; D ambiguous. The CDR3 is 11 residues long. V dropped 7 bases and J dropped 5 bases, with 8 bases sitting between them. CDR1 is LNHDA and CDR2 is SQIVND in the germline V gene (reference sequence). CDR3 coding DNA: TGTGCCAGTACTTCCGGGTATGGCTACACCTTC. Translating it yields CASTSGYGYTF.

The J gene is TRBJ2-7, the V gene TRBV27; 8 bases agree with TRBD2. This CDR3 has 15 amino acids. CDR1 MNHEY and CDR2 SMNVEV come from the germline V gene (reference sequence). The ends lost 4 bases at V and 0 bases at J; junction bases unmatched: 5. This CDR3 is CASSYAGTSSYEQYF. The CDR3 DNA sequence: TGTGCCAGCAGTTACGCCGGGACTAGCTCCTACGAGCAGTACTTC.

This clone was observed a single time. The chain has TRBV27 and TRBJ2-3, with no clear D. The germline V and J ends were trimmed by 8 bases and 6 bases, with 15 bases remaining between them. Germline V lookup: CDR1 MNHEY, CDR2 SMNVEV (reference sequence). The CDR3 loop spans 13 amino acids. CDR3 loop: CASYSTPSDTQYF. The CDR3 region has the DNA TGTGCCAGCTATTCTACGCCCTCCGATACGCAGTATTTT.